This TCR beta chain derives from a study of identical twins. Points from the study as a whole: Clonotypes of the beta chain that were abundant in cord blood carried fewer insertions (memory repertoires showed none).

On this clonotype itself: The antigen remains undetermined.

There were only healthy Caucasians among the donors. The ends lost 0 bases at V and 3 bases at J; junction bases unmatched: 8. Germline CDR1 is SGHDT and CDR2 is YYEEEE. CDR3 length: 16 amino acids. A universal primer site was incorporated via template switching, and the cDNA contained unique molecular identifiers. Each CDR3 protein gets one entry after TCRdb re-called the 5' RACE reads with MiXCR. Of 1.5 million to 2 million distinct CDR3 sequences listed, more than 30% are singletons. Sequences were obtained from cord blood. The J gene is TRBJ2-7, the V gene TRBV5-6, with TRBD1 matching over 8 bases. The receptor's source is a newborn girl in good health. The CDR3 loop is CASSLATGESFYEQYF. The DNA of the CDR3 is TGTGCCAGCAGCTTGGCGACAGGGGAGAGTTTCTACGAGCAGTACTTC.